This T cell receptor beta chain was identified in a study of shared clonotypes between healthy human individuals (dated by TCRdb to about 2020). Some background on the complete study: The cohort comprised two women and a few men aged 18 to 49 years. For each donor, CD4 naive and CD4 memory were each run on three plates, CD8 naive on two plates, and CD8 memory on one plate. To estimate repertoire size and how much clonotypes are shared between individuals, the study performed deep sequencing of blood TCR repertoires from about five healthy adults. To increase sequencing depth and limit assay-specific biases, TCR repertoire library preparation and sequencing were carried out by different laboratories using diverse techniques. Per donor, leukapheresis produced somewhere between about 0.8 and 9 billion PBMCs.

Using the deep immunoSEQ assay, TCR CDR3 regions were amplified from genomic DNA by multiplex PCR. Extracted genomic DNA from each cell subset was spread evenly across all wells of several immunoSEQ 96-well plates, with each plate serving as a replicate. For sorted subsets, 150 to 250 ng genomic DNA, equal to about 30,000 T cell genomes, was loaded into each replicate PCR. The purified libraries were quantified using a Qubit 3.0 fluorometer, sized with a Bioanalyzer 2100, and then quantified again using the KAPA Library Quantification kit. Every immunoSEQ 96-well plate was sequenced on a dedicated single-read 150-cycle Illumina NextSeq 550 flow cell. As for the authors' bioinformatics: Because the immunoSEQ output held only junctional sequences and lacked quality scores, the filtering could not match the filtering applied to full-length reads. To assign V/J genes and CDR3, sequences were annotated against IMGT germline references using PyIR, a Python wrapper for IgBLAST v1.9. Reads were filtered out if the reads had weak V/J assignments (E-value above 1e-6), no CDR3, stop codons, out-of-frame junctions, or ambiguous translated residues. V3J clonotypes were defined by identical inferred V gene, J gene, and CDR3 amino acid sequence. Percentage overlap between repertoires was computed as shared unique clonotypes divided by the size of the smaller repertoire. Richness of each repertoire was evaluated using RTK rarefaction, the Chao1 estimator, and Recon v2.1 estimates of unobserved clonotypes. Generation probabilities were computed with OLGA for all TCRbeta clonotypes obtained by the gDNA method from a handful of donors. TCRdb stores this immuneACCESS table with in-frame sequences only. Part of the clones is absent; in the studies checked, under half of the shortfall reflects unresolved V genes, and no reason is known for the rest. Clonal size and the V and J genes are those of that table, whereas D and trimming came from the DNA. Recorded for this sample are approximately 1.5 million clones; 95% to 99% of them occurred a single time. The ten largest clones represent around 0.45% of the sample.

This clone was picked up one time. Its antigen is still unknown. No base qualities exist here, and no much larger clone lies one base off it. The cysteine opens and the phenylalanine closes a CDR3 of 13 amino acids. Of the read, only the CDR3 DNA is kept; its 39 bases are in frame from base 1. V lost 3 bases and J lost 1 base; the stretch between them is 7 bases long. Via the germline V gene, CDR1 is SGHRS and CDR2 YFSETQ. Healthy HIV-negative adults with no recently reported acute infections or vaccinations were included as donors. Every donor was a Caucasian adult living in Nashville, Tennessee, USA. CD4+ T cells were enriched through magnetic negative selection, after which naive cells were positively selected on CD45RA and the remaining negative fraction served as the memory subset. Blood was obtained by leukapheresis, after which PBMCs were separated by Ficoll-Histopaque density gradient centrifugation and cryopreserved in liquid nitrogen vapor phase. Purity and quantity of every magnetically sorted T cell population were checked by analytical flow cytometry. From each sorted fraction, genomic DNA was isolated and quantified by UV absorbance on a Nanodrop 2000c.

Overall results and qualifications from the work: Pairwise subsampling indicated that sequencing depth was expected to affect the degree of clonotype sharing among donors. Larger estimated clonotype richness was generally found for naive subsets than for memory subsets. Rarefaction of sorted-subset datasets indicated incomplete sequencing despite the large sequencing depth. Sharing across a handful of donors was observed for 4.5% to 6.5% of naive CD4, 3% to 3.5% of naive CD8, roughly 2.4% of memory CD4, and over 0.3% of memory CD8 clonotypes. Compared with non-shared clonotypes, the clonotypes found in all four sorted-subset donors had higher generation probabilities. Sampling was restricted to blood, and TCR repertoires in tissue are likely to differ from TCR repertoires in blood. The genetic and exposure-history diversity represented was limited by the small number of donors.

The sequence was obtained from a man aged 25 to 40 in good health. Source material: naive CD4+ T cells sorted from blood. This specimen's cell subset or site label, per the study, means: CD45RA+ positively selected. Recombination joined TRBV5-1 with TRBJ1-1; confidence is insufficient to name the D gene. In nucleotides, the sequence is TGCGCCAGCAGCTCAGGAAGGAACACTGAAGCTTTCTTT. The translation is CASSSGRNTEAFF.